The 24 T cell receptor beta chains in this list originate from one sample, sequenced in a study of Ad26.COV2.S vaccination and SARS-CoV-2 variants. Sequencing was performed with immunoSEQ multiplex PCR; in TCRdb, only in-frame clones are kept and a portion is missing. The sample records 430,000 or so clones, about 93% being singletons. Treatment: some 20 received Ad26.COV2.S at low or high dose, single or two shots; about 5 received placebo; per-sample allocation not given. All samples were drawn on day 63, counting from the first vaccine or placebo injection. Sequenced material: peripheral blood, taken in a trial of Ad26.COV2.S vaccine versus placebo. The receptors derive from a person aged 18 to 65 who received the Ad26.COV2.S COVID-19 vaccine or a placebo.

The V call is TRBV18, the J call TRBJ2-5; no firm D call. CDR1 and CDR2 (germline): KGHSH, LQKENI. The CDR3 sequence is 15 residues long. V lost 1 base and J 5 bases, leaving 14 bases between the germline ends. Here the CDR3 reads CASSPLSLGLETQYF. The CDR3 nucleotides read TGTGCCAGCTCACCACTGTCCCTGGGGTTGGAGACCCAGTACTTC.

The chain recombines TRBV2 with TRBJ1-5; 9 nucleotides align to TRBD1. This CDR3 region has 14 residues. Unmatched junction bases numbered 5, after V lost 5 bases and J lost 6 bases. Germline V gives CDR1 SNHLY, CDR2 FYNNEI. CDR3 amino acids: CASSRTGASQPQHF. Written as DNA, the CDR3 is TGTGCCAGCAGTCGGACAGGGGCGAGTCAGCCCCAGCATTTT.

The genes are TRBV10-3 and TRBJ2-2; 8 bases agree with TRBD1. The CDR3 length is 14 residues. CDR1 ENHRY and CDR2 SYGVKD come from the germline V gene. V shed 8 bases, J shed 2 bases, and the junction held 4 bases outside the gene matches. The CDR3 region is CAIRPGGNTGELFF. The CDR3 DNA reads TGTGCCATCCGGCCAGGGGGCAACACCGGGGAGCTGTTTTTT.

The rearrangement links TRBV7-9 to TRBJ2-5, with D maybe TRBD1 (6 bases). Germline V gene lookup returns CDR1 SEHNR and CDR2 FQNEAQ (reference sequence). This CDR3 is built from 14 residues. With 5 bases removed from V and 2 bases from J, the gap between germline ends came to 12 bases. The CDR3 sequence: CASSPGDQQETQYF. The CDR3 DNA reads TGTGCCAGCAGCCCAGGGGATCAGCAAGAGACCCAGTACTTC.

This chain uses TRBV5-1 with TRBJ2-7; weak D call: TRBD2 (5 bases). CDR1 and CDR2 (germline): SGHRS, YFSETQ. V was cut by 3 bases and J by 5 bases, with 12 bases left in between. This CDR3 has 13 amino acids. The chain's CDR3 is CASSWTANDEQYF. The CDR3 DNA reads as TGCGCCAGCAGCTGGACTGCCAACGACGAGCAGTACTTC. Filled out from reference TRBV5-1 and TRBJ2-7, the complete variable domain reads KAGVTQTPRYLIKTRGQQVTLSCSPISGHRSVSWYQQTPGQGLQFLFEYFSETQRNKGNFPGRFSGRQFSNSRSEMNVSTLELGDSALYLCASSWTANDEQYFGPGTRLTVT.

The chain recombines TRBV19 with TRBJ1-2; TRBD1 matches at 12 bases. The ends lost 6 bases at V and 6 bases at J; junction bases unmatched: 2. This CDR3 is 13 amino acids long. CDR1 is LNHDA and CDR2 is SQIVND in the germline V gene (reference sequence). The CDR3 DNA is TGTGCCAGTAGGGGACAGGGGGCGCATGGCTACACCTTC. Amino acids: CASRGQGAHGYTF.

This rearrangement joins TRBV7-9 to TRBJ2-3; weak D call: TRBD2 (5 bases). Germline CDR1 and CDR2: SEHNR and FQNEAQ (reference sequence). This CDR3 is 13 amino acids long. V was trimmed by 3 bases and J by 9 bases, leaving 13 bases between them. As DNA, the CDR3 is TGTGCCAGCAGCTTTGCGGGTGCGGACACGCAGTATTTT. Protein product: CASSFAGADTQYF. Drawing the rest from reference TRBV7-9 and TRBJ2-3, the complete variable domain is DTGVSQNPRHKITKRGQNVTFRCDPISEHNRLYWYRQTLGQGPEFLTYFQNEAQLEKSRLLSDRFSAERPKGSFSTLEIQRTEQGDSAMYLCASSFAGADTQYFGPGTRLTVL.

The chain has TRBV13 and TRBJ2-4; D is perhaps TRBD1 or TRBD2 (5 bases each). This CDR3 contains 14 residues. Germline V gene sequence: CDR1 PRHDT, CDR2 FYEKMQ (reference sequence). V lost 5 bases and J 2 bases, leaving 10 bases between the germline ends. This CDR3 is CASSQTGPKNIQYF. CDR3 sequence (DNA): TGTGCCAGCAGCCAGACGGGGCCCAAAAACATTCAGTACTTC.

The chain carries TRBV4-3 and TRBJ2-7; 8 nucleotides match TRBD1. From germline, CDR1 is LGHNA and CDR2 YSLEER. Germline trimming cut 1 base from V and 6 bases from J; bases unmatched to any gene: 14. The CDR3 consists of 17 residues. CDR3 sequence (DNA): TGCGCCAGCAGCCAAGCTTGGCCGGGCAGGGGGCACGGCGAGCAGTACTTC. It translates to CASSQAWPGRGHGEQYF.

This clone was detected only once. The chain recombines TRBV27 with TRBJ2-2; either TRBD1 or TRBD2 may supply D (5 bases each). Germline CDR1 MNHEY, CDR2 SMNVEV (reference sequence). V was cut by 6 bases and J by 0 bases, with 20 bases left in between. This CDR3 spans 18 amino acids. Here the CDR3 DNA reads TGTGCCAGCAGCCACCGGTACCCCGGGGCAGCGAACACCGGGGAGCTGTTTTTT. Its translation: CASSHRYPGAANTGELFF.

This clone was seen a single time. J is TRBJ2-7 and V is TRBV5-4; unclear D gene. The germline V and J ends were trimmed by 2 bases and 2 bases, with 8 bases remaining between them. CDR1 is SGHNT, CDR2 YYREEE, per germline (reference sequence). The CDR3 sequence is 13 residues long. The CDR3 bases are TGTGCCAGCAGCTTCGGTCCTACCTACGAGCAGTACTTC. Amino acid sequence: CASSFGPTYEQYF.

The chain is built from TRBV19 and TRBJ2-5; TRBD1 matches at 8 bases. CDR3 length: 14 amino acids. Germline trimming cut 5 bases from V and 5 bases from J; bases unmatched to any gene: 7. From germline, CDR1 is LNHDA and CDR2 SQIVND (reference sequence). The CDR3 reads CASSRQGPIETQYF. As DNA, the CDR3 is TGTGCCAGTAGTCGACAGGGGCCCATCGAGACCCAGTACTTC.

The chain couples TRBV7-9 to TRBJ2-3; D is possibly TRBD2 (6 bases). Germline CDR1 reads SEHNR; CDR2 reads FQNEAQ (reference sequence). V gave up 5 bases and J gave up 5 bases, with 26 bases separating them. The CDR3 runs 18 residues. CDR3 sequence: CASSLGRQSGGNRDTQYF. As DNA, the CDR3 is TGTGCCAGCAGCCTCGGGAGACAGAGTGGGGGGAATCGAGATACGCAGTATTTT.

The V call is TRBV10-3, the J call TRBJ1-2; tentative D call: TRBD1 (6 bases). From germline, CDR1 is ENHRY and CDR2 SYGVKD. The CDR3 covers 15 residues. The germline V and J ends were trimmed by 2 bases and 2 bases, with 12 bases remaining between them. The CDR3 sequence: CAISEGPGQNYGYTF. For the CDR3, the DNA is TGTGCCATCAGTGAGGGACCCGGACAGAACTATGGCTACACCTTC.

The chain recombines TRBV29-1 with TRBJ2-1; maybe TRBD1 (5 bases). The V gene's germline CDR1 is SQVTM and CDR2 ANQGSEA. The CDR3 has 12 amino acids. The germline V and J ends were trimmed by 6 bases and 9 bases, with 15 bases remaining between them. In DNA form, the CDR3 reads TGCAGCGTGAGAGAACAGGTTGTTGAGCAGTTCTTC. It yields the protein CSVREQVVEQFF.

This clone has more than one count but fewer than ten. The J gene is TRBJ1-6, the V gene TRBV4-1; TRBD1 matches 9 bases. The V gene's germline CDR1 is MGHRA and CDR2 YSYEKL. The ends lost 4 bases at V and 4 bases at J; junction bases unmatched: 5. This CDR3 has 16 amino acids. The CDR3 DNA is TGCGCCAGCAGCCCCTGGGACAGGGCATATAATTCACCCCTCCACTTT. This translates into CASSPWDRAYNSPLHF.

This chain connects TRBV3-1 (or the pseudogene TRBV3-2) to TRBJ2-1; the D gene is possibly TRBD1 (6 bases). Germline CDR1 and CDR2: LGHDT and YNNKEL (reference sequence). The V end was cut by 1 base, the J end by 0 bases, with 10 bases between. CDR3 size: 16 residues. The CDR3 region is CASSQVTGSSYNEQFF. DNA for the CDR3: TGTGCCAGCAGCCAAGTTACAGGGAGCTCCTACAATGAGCAGTTCTTC.

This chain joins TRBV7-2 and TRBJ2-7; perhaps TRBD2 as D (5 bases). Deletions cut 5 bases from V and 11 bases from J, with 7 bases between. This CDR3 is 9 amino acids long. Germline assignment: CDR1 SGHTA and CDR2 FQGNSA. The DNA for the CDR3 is TGTGCCAGCAGCACCGGGGAGTACTTC. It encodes CASSTGEYF. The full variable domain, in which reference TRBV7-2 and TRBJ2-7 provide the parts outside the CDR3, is GAGVSQSPSNKVTEKGKDVELRCDPISGHTALYWYRQSLGQGLEFLIYFQGNSAPDKSGLPSDRFSAERTGGSVSTLTIQRTQQEDSAVYLCASSTGEYFGPGTRLTVT.

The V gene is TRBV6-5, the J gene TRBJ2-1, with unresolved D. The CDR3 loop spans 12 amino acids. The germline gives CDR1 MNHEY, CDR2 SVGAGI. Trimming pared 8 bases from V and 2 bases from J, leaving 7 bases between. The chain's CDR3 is CASLDPYNEQFF. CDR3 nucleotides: TGTGCCAGCTTGGACCCCTACAATGAGCAGTTCTTC.

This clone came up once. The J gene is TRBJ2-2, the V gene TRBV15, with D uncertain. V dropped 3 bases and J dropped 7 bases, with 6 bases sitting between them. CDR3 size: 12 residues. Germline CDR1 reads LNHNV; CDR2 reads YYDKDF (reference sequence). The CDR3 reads CATSSLNGELFF. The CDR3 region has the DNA TGTGCCACCAGCAGTCTGAACGGGGAGCTGTTTTTT. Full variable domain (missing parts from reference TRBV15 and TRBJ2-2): DAMVIQNPRYQVTQFGKPVTLSCSQTLNHNVMYWYQQKSSQAPKLLFHYYDKDFNNEADTPDNFQSRRPNTSFCFLDIRSPGLGDTAMYLCATSSLNGELFFGEGSRLTVL.

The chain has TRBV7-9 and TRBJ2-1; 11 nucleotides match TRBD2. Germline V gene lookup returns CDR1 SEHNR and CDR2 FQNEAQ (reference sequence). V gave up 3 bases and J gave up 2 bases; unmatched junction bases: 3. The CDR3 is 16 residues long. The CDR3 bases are TGTGCCAGCAGCTTGTTTAGCGGGAGGGCCTACAATGAGCAGTTCTTC. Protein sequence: CASSLFSGRAYNEQFF.

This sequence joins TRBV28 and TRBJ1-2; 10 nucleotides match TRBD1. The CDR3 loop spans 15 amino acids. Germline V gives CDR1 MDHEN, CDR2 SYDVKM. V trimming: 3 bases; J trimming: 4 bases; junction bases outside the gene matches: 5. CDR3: CASSFAGTGVYGYTF. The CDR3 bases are TGTGCCAGCAGTTTCGCCGGGACAGGGGTCTATGGCTACACCTTC.

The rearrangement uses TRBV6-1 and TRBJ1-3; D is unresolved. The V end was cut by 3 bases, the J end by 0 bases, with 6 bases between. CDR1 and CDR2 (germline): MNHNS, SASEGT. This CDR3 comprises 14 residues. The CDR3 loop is CASSDGNSGNTIYF. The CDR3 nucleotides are TGTGCCAGCAGTGATGGGAACTCTGGAAACACCATATATTTT.

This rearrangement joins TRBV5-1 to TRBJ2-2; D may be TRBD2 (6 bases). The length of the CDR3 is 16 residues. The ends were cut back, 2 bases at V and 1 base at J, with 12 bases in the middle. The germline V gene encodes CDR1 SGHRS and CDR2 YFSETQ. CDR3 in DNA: TGCGCCAGCAGCTTTGGGCTAGCGAGGAACACCGGGGAGCTGTTTTTT. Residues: CASSFGLARNTGELFF.